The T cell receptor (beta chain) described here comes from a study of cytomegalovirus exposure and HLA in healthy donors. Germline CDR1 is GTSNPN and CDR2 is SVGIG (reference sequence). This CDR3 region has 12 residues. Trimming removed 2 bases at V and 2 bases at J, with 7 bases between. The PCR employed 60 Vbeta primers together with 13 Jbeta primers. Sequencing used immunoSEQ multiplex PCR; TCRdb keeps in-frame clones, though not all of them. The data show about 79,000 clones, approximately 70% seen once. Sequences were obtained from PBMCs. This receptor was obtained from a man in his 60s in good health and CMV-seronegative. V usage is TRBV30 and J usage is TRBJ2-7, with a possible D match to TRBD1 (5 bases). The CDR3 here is CAWSPGPYEQYF. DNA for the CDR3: TGTGCCTGGAGTCCAGGGCCCTACGAGCAGTACTTC.